The clone carrying this TCR beta chain was seen repeatedly, ten times or more. The CDR3 contains 14 residues. The V segment lost 5 bases and the J segment 8 bases; nucleotides outside the gene matches: 6. Per germline, CDR1 MNHEY and CDR2 SVGAGI. TCRdb reprocessed the RT-PCR reads with MiXCR, giving one entry per CDR3 protein. The sample has about 680,000 distinct CDR3 sequences, about 14% seen once. The sample comprised memory CD4+ T cells from blood. This chain uses TRBV6-5 with TRBJ1-2, with 12 bases aligning to TRBD1. The source of this sequence is a female donor in good health, serving as a healthy control. This chain's CDR3 is CASSEGQGARGYTF. As DNA, the CDR3 is TGTGCCAGCAGTGAGGGACAGGGGGCGCGGGGCTACACCTTC.